This T cell receptor beta chain was sequenced in a study of Tregs in tolerant kidney transplant recipients. The study's findings and limits: Changing PCR primers prevented nucleotide comparison between some patients' samples. Activated donor B cell expansion appeared to reveal the most relevant donor-specific TCRbeta repertoire.

The CDR3 extends over 14 amino acids. Trimming removed 1 base at V and 2 bases at J, with 7 bases between. Looked up from germline, CDR1 is MDHEN and CDR2 is SYDVKM. Concerning this clone itself: The antigen is undetermined. The CDR3 goes on 3 residues after the read ends, and that part is filled in from the germline J gene.

The repertoire was sequenced with immunoSEQ multiplex PCR; TCRdb's copy has only in-frame clones and lacks some. The sample's table shows about 10,000 clones. The nonmyeloablative bone marrow transplants came from related graft donors, with transient mixed chimerism. The TCR originated in a human patient who received a combined kidney and bone marrow transplant. Some T cells may be transferred from the graft donor. Sequenced material: CD8+ T cells from blood (PBMCs), taken 24 months after the transplant. The V call is TRBV28, the J call TRBJ2-3; D call uncertain. The covered CDR3 bases are TGTGCCAGCAGTTTATTGGGCCCCACAGATACG. It encodes CASSLLGPTDT. The whole CDR3 region reads CASSLLGPTDTQYF.